Listed below are T cell receptor beta chains from one sample, sequenced in a study of T-cell memory formation after mild COVID-19. In TCRdb, the 5' RACE reads were re-called with MiXCR into one record per CDR3 protein. The repertoire holds 180,000 or so distinct CDR3 sequences, with around 10% as singletons. Specimen: PBMCs or a T cell subset sorted from them (not recorded which). The receptors originated from a young man who had mild COVID-19 (a few samples of this study predate the infection). Cell type and time point are not known. Each CDR3 is given with its conserved first and last residue. D genes are given only for firm matches. The size entry is marked missing in some rows and otherwise reads once, few, many or a size class.

d_gene	abundance	j_gene	v_gene	CDR3aa	CDR3nt
-	many	TRBJ2-7	TRBV5-1	CASSLAGTLGYEQYF	TGCGCCAGCAGCCTCGCCGGGACACTCGGCTACGAGCAGTACTTC
-	few	TRBJ1-3	TRBV20-1	CSARDRRAGGNTIYF	TGCAGTGCTAGAGATCGACGGGCGGGCGGAAACACCATATATTTT
-	-	TRBJ2-5	TRBV14	CASSQMGSGAIETQYF	TGTGCCAGCAGCCAAATGGGTTCGGGGGCTATCGAGACCCAGTACTTC
TRBD2	-	TRBJ2-3	TRBV5-1	CASNSLAGSTDTQYF	TGCGCCAGCAACTCGTTAGCGGGGTCCACAGATACGCAGTATTTT
-	few	TRBJ2-2	TRBV5-1	CASNKRSSNTGELFF	TGCGCCAGCAATAAGAGAAGCTCGAACACCGGGGAGCTGTTTTTT
TRBD1	many	TRBJ2-5	TRBV12-3/TRBV12-4	CASRWGTGLGTQYF	TGTGCCAGCAGATGGGGGACAGGGTTAGGGACCCAGTACTTC
-	many	TRBJ2-3	TRBV5-1	CASSLGVTSTDTQYF	TGCGCCAGCAGCTTGGGAGTTACTAGCACAGATACGCAGTATTTT
-	few	TRBJ2-5	TRBV6-2/TRBV6-3	CATMGPLRETQYF	TGTGCCACCATGGGCCCCCTGAGAGAGACCCAGTACTTC
TRBD1	many	TRBJ2-5	TRBV12-3/TRBV12-4	CASSPQGARETQYF	TGTGCCAGCAGTCCACAGGGGGCGCGGGAGACCCAGTACTTC
-	few	TRBJ2-5	TRBV21-1	CASSFVGTGLKTQYF	TGTGCCAGCAGCTTCGTCGGGACAGGACTCAAGACCCAGTACTTC
TRBD2	many	TRBJ2-1	TRBV7-8	CASSFLAGPYNEQFF	TGTGCCAGCAGCTTTCTAGCGGGGCCCTACAATGAGCAGTTCTTC
-	-	TRBJ1-5	TRBV6-5	CASSYYGPNQPQHF	TGTGCCAGCAGTTACTATGGGCCCAATCAGCCCCAGCATTTT
-	few	TRBJ1-2	TRBV4-1	CASSQGEQEIYGYTF	TGCGCCAGCAGCCAAGGGGAACAGGAAATCTATGGCTACACCTTC
-	many	TRBJ1-6	TRBV7-2	CASSPMPASNSPLHF	TGTGCCAGCAGCCCAATGCCAGCTTCGAATTCACCCCTCCACTTT
-	-	TRBJ1-1	TRBV9	CASSVGAGANTEAFF	TGTGCCAGCAGCGTAGGGGCAGGAGCGAACACTGAAGCTTTCTTT
TRBD1	few	TRBJ2-2	TRBV2	CASSGQGAITGELFF	TGTGCCAGCAGTGGACAGGGCGCGATCACCGGGGAGCTGTTTTTT
-	-	TRBJ1-2	TRBV29-1	CSVEGGREYGYTF	TGCAGCGTTGAAGGGGGCAGGGAATATGGCTACACCTTC
-	many	TRBJ2-3	TRBV20-1	CSAPNRDSTDTQYF	TGCAGTGCTCCTAACCGGGACAGCACAGATACGCAGTATTTT
TRBD1	-	TRBJ1-1	TRBV10-3	CAISDPLMTGIAFF	TGTGCCATCAGTGACCCGTTGATGACAGGGATAGCTTTCTTT
-	few	TRBJ2-5	TRBV6-2/TRBV6-3	CASSYGLGVRGETQYF	TGTGCCAGCAGTTACGGGTTAGGGGTTAGGGGAGAGACCCAGTACTTC
TRBD1	few	TRBJ2-5	TRBV11-2	CASTWGTEHQETQYF	TGTGCCAGCACCTGGGGGACAGAACACCAAGAGACCCAGTACTTC
-	few	TRBJ1-6	TRBV7-9	CASSPSGRYNSPLHF	TGTGCCAGCAGCCCGAGTGGGCGCTATAATTCACCCCTCCACTTT
TRBD1	many	TRBJ1-1	TRBV5-1	CASSLNRQGTEAFF	TGCGCCAGCAGCTTAAACCGACAGGGAACTGAAGCTTTCTTT
-	few	TRBJ1-1	TRBV6-1	CASSEQEGTEAFF	TGTGCCAGCAGTGAACAGGAAGGCACTGAAGCTTTCTTT
TRBD1	-	TRBJ1-1	TRBV20-1	CSADRGPNTEAFF	TGCAGTGCTGACAGGGGGCCGAACACTGAAGCTTTCTTT
-	-	TRBJ2-4	TRBV20-1	CSARGRGHLLPPDIQYF	TGCAGTGCTAGAGGGAGGGGACACCTCCTTCCCCCGGACATTCAGTACTTC
TRBD2	few	TRBJ2-5	TRBV6-2/TRBV6-3	CASSYAQRGSRETQYF	TGTGCCAGCAGTTATGCCCAGCGGGGTTCCAGAGAGACCCAGTACTTC
-	-	TRBJ2-3	TRBV19	CASSRQYYTDTQYF	TGTGCCAGTAGTAGACAGTACTACACAGATACGCAGTATTTT
-	-	TRBJ2-5	TRBV4-3	CASSQEANRPETQYF	TGCGCCAGCAGCCAAGAGGCCAACCGCCCGGAGACCCAGTACTTC
-	few	TRBJ2-5	TRBV6-5	CASALRGQETQYF	TGTGCCAGCGCCCTCAGGGGTCAAGAGACCCAGTACTTC
-	few	TRBJ1-1	TRBV7-9	CASTVRSLGTEAFF	TGTGCCAGCACCGTGAGATCATTGGGCACTGAAGCTTTCTTT
-	few	TRBJ1-5	TRBV19	CASSIISRGGDQPQHF	TGTGCCAGTAGTATTATCTCAAGGGGGGGCGATCAGCCCCAGCATTTT